This T cell receptor (beta chain) was found in a study of cytomegalovirus exposure and HLA in healthy donors. CDR3 length: 15 amino acids. The V gene's germline CDR1 is ENHRY and CDR2 SYGVKD. V was cut by 3 bases and J by 4 bases, with 12 bases left in between. Use of 60 Vbeta and 13 Jbeta primers characterized the PCR. TCRdb's table, derived via immunoSEQ multiplex PCR, lists solely in-frame clones and lacks some. The sample lists about 110,000 clones, roughly 80% occurring once. The chain carries TRBV10-3 and TRBJ1-4; possibly TRBD1 for D (5 bases). The receptor comes from a woman in her 40s in good health and CMV-seronegative. Sequenced material: PBMCs. The CDR3 reads CAISDPRVGNEKLFF. The DNA for the CDR3 is TGTGCCATCAGTGATCCCAGGGTCGGTAATGAAAAACTGTTTTTT.